A single sample gave rise to the 18 T cell receptor beta chains below, sequenced in a study of T cells in Graves' hyperthyroidism and ophthalmopathy. Authors of the study amplified TCR beta CDR3 regions from RNA transcripts. HTBI primers were used for first-round RT-PCR of the TCR CDR3. TCRdb recomputed calls from the multiplex PCR reads with MiXCR, one row per CDR3 protein. The sample has roughly 330,000 distinct CDR3 sequences; roughly 17% are singletons. Sequenced: blood. The source is a young man with Graves' hyperthyroidism.

This clonotype was counted between two and nine times. The J gene is TRBJ1-6, the V gene TRBV27; D is perhaps TRBD1 (6 bases). There are 14 residues in the CDR3. Trimming stripped 7 bases from V and 6 bases from J, with 13 bases between. The V gene's germline CDR1 is MNHEY and CDR2 SMNVEV (reference sequence). The CDR3 bases are TGTGCCAGCACGGAGGGGGGTGGTAATTCACCCCTCCACTTT. It yields the protein CASTEGGGNSPLHF.

This clonotype showed up many times. The CDR3 nucleotides read TGTGCCTCTGATGTAGGGGGAGAGACCCAGTACTTC. Translation: CASDVGGETQYF. The V and J genes are TRBV30 and TRBJ2-5; TRBD1 is a possible D gene (6 bases). CDR3 length: 12 amino acids. The V end lost 7 bases, the J end lost 4 bases, and 13 bases lay between the germline ends. Per the germline V gene, CDR1 is GTSNPN and CDR2 is SVGIG (reference sequence). Complete variable domain (other parts from reference TRBV30 and TRBJ2-5): SQTIHQWPATLVQPVGSPLSLECTVEGTSNPNLYWYRQAAGRGLQLLFYSVGIGQISSEVPQNLSASRPQDRQFILSSKKLLLSDSGFYLCASDVGGETQYFGPGTRLLVL.

This clonotype was recorded many times. CDR3 bases: TGTGCCAGCAGTTTCGTTGGTTCACCCCTCCACTTT. This gives the protein CASSFVGSPLHF. The genes are TRBV28 and TRBJ1-6, with D hard to call. The V gene's germline CDR1 is MDHEN and CDR2 SYDVKM. Trimming took 3 bases from V and 9 from J, leaving 6 bases between them. This CDR3 is 12 amino acids long.

This clonotype was seen more than once but under ten times. The V gene is TRBV20-1, the J gene TRBJ1-4, with 11 positions matching TRBD1. The CDR3 consists of 15 residues. V lost 6 bases to trimming and J lost 7 bases; unmatched junction nucleotides: 10. Germline V gene sequence: CDR1 DFQATT, CDR2 SNEGSKA (reference sequence). CDR3 sequence reads: CSARGQGAMSEKLFF. In DNA form, the CDR3 reads TGCAGTGCCCGCGGACAGGGGGCCATGAGTGAAAAACTGTTTTTT.

The chain is built from TRBV2 and TRBJ2-1; 9 nucleotides agree with TRBD2. The V and J ends lost 9 bases and 7 bases, in that order; junction bases with no gene match: 16. The CDR3 contains 16 residues. Germline V gene data show CDR1 as SNHLY and CDR2 as FYNNEI. The CDR3 loop reads CASQKGALAGQNEQFF. The CDR3 bases are TGTGCCAGTCAAAAAGGCGCACTAGCGGGTCAGAATGAGCAGTTCTTC.

Note on this clonotype: This may arise from a read error, as a much more abundant clone is one base away. This chain links TRBV28 with TRBJ2-5; the D gene is possibly TRBD1 (6 bases). V lost 5 bases and J 5 bases, leaving 21 bases between the germline ends. Per germline, CDR1 MDHEN and CDR2 SYDVKM. This CDR3 region has 16 residues. The CDR3 DNA reads TGTGCCAGCAGTGCCGGAACAGGGAAAGAATACGAGACCCAGTACTTC. Translating gives CASSAGTGKEYETQYF.

This clonotype showed up many times. The rearrangement links TRBV11-3 to TRBJ1-2; D is unresolved. CDR1 is SGHNT and CDR2 is YENEEA in the germline V gene. This CDR3 has 13 amino acids. V shed 5 bases and J shed 0 bases, with 7 bases lying between them. The CDR3 coding sequence is TGTGCCAGCAGCCCCCAGGCTAACTATGGCTACACCTTC. Its translation is CASSPQANYGYTF.

Many counts were recorded for this clonotype. The CDR3 spells CSATNSPVNNEQFF. The CDR3 DNA reads as TGCAGTGCTACGAATAGCCCGGTCAACAATGAGCAGTTCTTC. This chain uses TRBV20-1 with TRBJ2-1; D remains ambiguous. Germline CDR1 DFQATT, CDR2 SNEGSKA (reference sequence). V gave up 4 bases and J gave up 5 bases, with 15 bases separating them. The CDR3 has 14 amino acids.

This clonotype has at least ten counts. The rearrangement uses TRBV20-1 and TRBJ2-1; TRBD2 matches at 8 bases. Germline CDR1 DFQATT, CDR2 SNEGSKA (reference sequence). V dropped 3 bases and J dropped 4; count of bases not matched to a gene: 5. CDR3 length: 14 residues. CDR3 DNA: TGCAGTGCTAGGAGCGGGGGCAGGTACAATGAGCAGTTCTTC. It yields the protein CSARSGGRYNEQFF.

The chain is built from TRBV25-1 and TRBJ2-7; TRBD1 aligns across 10 bases. Losses at the gene ends were 0 bases for V and 5 bases for J; bases not matched to a gene: 1. The CDR3 length is 14 residues. From germline, CDR1 is MGHDK and CDR2 SYGVNS. Here the CDR3 reads CASSEYGTGDEQYF. The CDR3 nucleotides are TGTGCCAGCAGTGAATATGGGACAGGGGACGAGCAGTACTTC.

This chain uses TRBV4-2 with TRBJ2-1; the match to TRBD1 covers 8 bases. Germline CDR1 is LGHNA and CDR2 is YNFKEQ. This CDR3 is built from 17 residues. With 0 bases clipped from V and 3 bases from J, the junction kept 7 bases outside the gene matches. CDR3 sequence reads: CASSQDARTGNYNEQFF. The CDR3 nucleotides read TGTGCCAGCAGCCAAGACGCCCGGACAGGGAACTACAATGAGCAGTTCTTC.

The V gene is TRBV11-2, the J gene TRBJ2-4; no reliable D call. CDR3 size: 13 residues. V dropped 4 bases and J dropped 3 bases, with 7 bases sitting between them. Germline assignment: CDR1 SGHAT and CDR2 FQNNGV. The DNA for the CDR3 is TGTGCCAGCAGCTCCCAATTCAAAAACATTCAGTACTTC. This translates into CASSSQFKNIQYF.

The sample holds a few counts of this clonotype. This sequence joins TRBV6-1 and TRBJ1-6; D gene unclear. The CDR3 extends over 15 amino acids. The V gene lost 0 bases and the J gene lost 10 bases, with 13 bases spanning the gap. From germline, CDR1 is MNHNS and CDR2 SASEGT. CDR3 loop: CASSEAKGGRSPLHF. The DNA of the CDR3 is TGTGCCAGCAGTGAAGCGAAGGGAGGGAGGTCACCCCTCCACTTT.

The V gene is TRBV7-2, the J gene TRBJ2-3; 8 positions match TRBD2. Germline CDR1 SGHTA, CDR2 FQGNSA. The CDR3 runs to 14 residues. The V and J ends lost 4 bases and 6 bases, in that order; junction bases with no gene match: 6. The CDR3 bases are TGTGCCAGCAGCTCCGAGCGGGAGTGGGATACGCAGTATTTT. This codes for CASSSEREWDTQYF. Full variable domain (rest looked up from reference TRBV7-2 and TRBJ2-3): GAGVSQSPSNKVTEKGKDVELRCDPISGHTALYWYRQSLGQGLEFLIYFQGNSAPDKSGLPSDRFSAERTGGSVSTLTIQRTQQEDSAVYLCASSSEREWDTQYFGPGTRLTVL.

This clonotype was found many times. V gene TRBV10-3 combines with J gene TRBJ1-2; the D gene is possibly TRBD1 (6 bases). The CDR3 totals 13 residues. Deletions cut 6 bases from V and 3 bases from J, with 11 bases between. In germline, CDR1 is ENHRY, CDR2 SYGVKD. The DNA of the CDR3 is TGTGCCATCAGCGGGACAACGGACTATGGCTACACCTTC. Amino acid sequence: CAISGTTDYGYTF.

The rearrangement joins TRBV7-9 to TRBJ1-4; no clear D gene. The V end was cut by 5 bases, the J end by 8 bases, with 18 bases between. The CDR3 consists of 15 residues. CDR1 is SEHNR, CDR2 FQNEAQ, per germline (reference sequence). CDR3 amino acids: CASSTAAGMGEKLFF. The DNA of the CDR3 is TGTGCCAGCAGCACGGCGGCCGGGATGGGAGAAAAACTGTTTTTT.

This clonotype appeared many times. V is TRBV11-2 and J is TRBJ1-1; D is undetermined. Germline-derived CDR1 and CDR2 are SGHAT and FQNNGV. Trimming left V 3 bases short and J 0 bases short, with 8 bases between. This CDR3 has 14 amino acids. The CDR3 DNA is TGTGCCAGCAGCTTGGCTTATATGAACACTGAAGCTTTCTTT. The encoded protein is CASSLAYMNTEAFF.

A few counts support this clonotype. V and J are TRBV20-1 and TRBJ2-2; D tentatively reads TRBD1 or TRBD2 (5 bases each). Germline V CDR1 and CDR2: DFQATT, SNEGSKA (reference sequence). This CDR3 has 16 residues. V lost 1 base, J lost 1 base, and 13 bases lay in between. CDR3 sequence (DNA): TGCAGTGCTAGAGTCCCGGGGCGAAAGAACACCGGGGAGCTGTTTTTT. It specifies CSARVPGRKNTGELFF.